A single sample is the source of the 11 T cell receptor beta chains below, sequenced in a study of T cell responses to AZD1222 COVID-19 vaccine. Sequenced by immunoSEQ multiplex PCR; TCRdb stores in-frame clones only, minus some. The table lists some 140,000 clones, 92% of them singletons, with roughly 3.1% in the top ten. This sample comprised peripheral blood, obtained on day 0 of AZD1222 vaccination. These receptors were obtained from an adult in good health.

This clone showed up just once. This sequence joins TRBV5-5 and TRBJ2-7; D gene ambiguous. Trimming took off 2 bases at V and 5 bases at J, with 14 bases between the two ends. The CDR3 has 14 amino acids. Germline assignment: CDR1 SGHKS and CDR2 YYEKEE (reference sequence). For the CDR3, the DNA is TGTGCCAGCAGCTTCCAGTCACGGACCGACGAGCAGTACTTC. Protein product: CASSFQSRTDEQYF.

In this sample, this clone turned up once. This sequence joins TRBV15 and TRBJ1-5; no firm D call. The CDR3 length is 14 residues. Germline lookup yields CDR1 LNHNV and CDR2 YYDKDF (reference sequence). Trimming left V 0 bases short and J 9 bases short, with 12 bases between. CDR3 in amino acids: CATSREQGLGPQHF. In DNA, the CDR3 is TGTGCCACCAGCAGAGAGCAAGGGTTGGGGCCCCAGCATTTT.

This chain links TRBV7-9 with TRBJ1-2, with D unclear. V gave up 2 bases and J gave up 6 bases, with 19 bases separating them. This CDR3 has 16 amino acids. Germline V gene sequence: CDR1 SEHNR, CDR2 FQNEAQ (reference sequence). CDR3 in DNA: TGTGCCAGCAGCTTAAACTTGGATAGGACGGGCCATGGCTACACCTTC. Translated: CASSLNLDRTGHGYTF.

V usage is TRBV6-5 and J usage is TRBJ2-7; 10 nucleotides line up with TRBD2. In germline, CDR1 is MNHEY, CDR2 SVGAGI. The CDR3 runs 15 residues. With 4 bases clipped from V and 4 bases from J, the junction kept 7 bases outside the gene matches. CDR3 bases: TGTGCCAGCAGTTCTCGAGCGGGAGGGCGGTACGAGCAGTACTTC. Translating it yields CASSSRAGGRYEQYF.

J is TRBJ1-5 and V is TRBV11-2; D is uncertain. The germline gives CDR1 SGHAT, CDR2 FQNNGV. This CDR3 is built from 13 residues. V was shortened by 5 bases and J by 6 bases, with 11 bases between the two germline ends. The CDR3 is CASSPEGGQPQHF. In nucleotides, the CDR3 is TGTGCCAGCAGCCCGGAGGGAGGTCAGCCCCAGCATTTT.

The genes are TRBV19 and TRBJ2-2; the D is unclear. Between the trimmed V and J ends, which lost 3 bases and 6 bases, there was a span of 5 bases. CDR3 length equals 12 residues. Per germline, CDR1 LNHDA and CDR2 SQIVND (reference sequence). CDR3 bases: TGTGCCAGTAGTATCAATGCCGGGGAGCTGTTTTTT. It codes for CASSINAGELFF.

The rearrangement links TRBV6-5 to TRBJ2-7; tentatively, D is TRBD1 or TRBD2 (5 bases each). This CDR3 region has 13 residues. V was clipped by 5 bases and J by 2 bases, with 10 bases between them. CDR1 is MNHEY, CDR2 SVGAGI, per germline. The CDR3 region is CASSIGGPYEQYF. The CDR3 nucleotides are TGTGCCAGCAGTATTGGGGGTCCCTACGAGCAGTACTTC.

CDR3 in DNA: TGTGCCTGGGCCTATGGGGAGCTGTTTTTT. The encoded protein is CAWAYGELFF. V is TRBV30 and J is TRBJ2-2; D ambiguous. Trimming removed 5 bases from V and 8 bases from J, with 6 bases in between. The CDR3 totals 10 residues. CDR1 GTSNPN and CDR2 SVGIG come from the germline V gene (reference sequence).

The chain uses TRBV7-2 and TRBJ1-5; no firm D call. Trimming cost V 1 base and J 3 bases, with 7 bases left between them. CDR1 and CDR2 from the germline V gene are SGHTA and FQGNSA. The CDR3 is 14 amino acids. CDR3 loop: CASSLVADNQPQHF. The CDR3 DNA follows: TGTGCCAGCAGCTTAGTGGCAGACAATCAGCCCCAGCATTTT.

The chain is built from TRBV6-5 and TRBJ1-2, with TRBD1 as a possible D gene (6 bases). CDR1 is MNHEY and CDR2 is SVGAGI in the germline V gene. Between the trimmed V and J ends, which lost 5 bases and 7 bases, there was a span of 20 bases. The CDR3 sequence is 15 residues long. The CDR3 coding sequence is TGTGCCAGCAGTCCCACGACAGGCTCTGGAGGTGGCTACACCTTC. Amino acids: CASSPTTGSGGGYTF.

This chain joins TRBV15 and TRBJ1-5, with D possibly TRBD1 on 5 matching bases. CDR1 is LNHNV, CDR2 YYDKDF, per germline (reference sequence). The ends were cut back, 0 bases at V and 4 bases at J, with 16 bases in the middle. The CDR3 length is 17 residues. The CDR3 bases are TGTGCCACCAGCAGAGATATGGAGAGGGACGTAAATCAGCCCCAGCATTTT. This codes for CATSRDMERDVNQPQHF.